Presented here are 15 T cell receptor beta chains from one specimen sequenced in a study of blood T cell repertoires in COVID-19. Method: immunoSEQ multiplex PCR; TCRdb's copy keeps in-frame clones and lacks some. The repertoire holds 250,000 to 350,000 clones, 88% seen once, with roughly 10% in the top ten. Sequenced sample: peripheral blood. Every receptor here comes from a woman aged 25 to 39 with COVID-19, enrolled during active disease.

The chain recombines TRBV3-1 (or the pseudogene TRBV3-2) with TRBJ2-7, with 7 bases that match TRBD2. V was pared by 4 bases and J by 0 bases, with 6 bases of the junction left unmatched. Germline V gives CDR1 LGHDT, CDR2 YNNKEL (reference sequence). The CDR3 has 15 amino acids. CDR3 DNA sequence: TGTGCCAGCAGCCTCCTACAGCGGGACTCCTACGAGCAGTACTTC. It specifies CASSLLQRDSYEQYF.

The rearrangement joins TRBV29-1 to TRBJ1-2, with D unresolved. Trimming took off 4 bases at V and 4 bases at J, with 10 bases between the two ends. Looked up from germline, CDR1 is SQVTM and CDR2 is ANQGSEA. The CDR3 is 12 amino acids. Here the CDR3 DNA reads TGCAGCGTTGTCCGGGATCTCTATGGCTACACCTTC. It is translated as CSVVRDLYGYTF.

This clone has just one count. The chain links TRBV7-6 to TRBJ2-1; TRBD2 might be the D (8 bases). Germline V lookup: CDR1 SGHVS, CDR2 FNYEAQ. There are 15 residues in the CDR3. Trimming took off 6 bases at V and 8 bases at J, with 20 bases between the two ends. The CDR3 reads CASSPGGGPWDEQFF. CDR3 DNA sequence: TGTGCCAGCAGTCCGGGAGGGGGCCCTTGGGATGAGCAGTTCTTC.

The chain combines TRBV2 with TRBJ1-5; the D gene is possibly TRBD1 (6 bases). Per germline, CDR1 SNHLY and CDR2 FYNNEI. The V end was cut by 4 bases, the J end by 5 bases, with 15 bases between. CDR3 size: 15 residues. As DNA, the CDR3 is TGTGCCAGCAGTGGAATGGCCAGGGGCGATCAGCCCCAGCATTTT. It translates to CASSGMARGDQPQHF.

The V and J genes are TRBV20-1 and TRBJ2-4; D uncertain. V was cut by 3 bases and J by 4 bases, with 10 bases left in between. The CDR3 consists of 13 residues. Germline lookup yields CDR1 DFQATT and CDR2 SNEGSKA (reference sequence). The CDR3 DNA is TGCAGTGCTAGTTCGCAGAATAAAAACATTCAGTACTTC. Translated, it gives CSASSQNKNIQYF.

The rearrangement links TRBV13 to TRBJ1-2, with no clear D. CDR3 size: 14 residues. The germline V gene encodes CDR1 PRHDT and CDR2 FYEKMQ (reference sequence). V lost 5 bases, J lost 4 bases, and 14 bases lay in between. The CDR3 nucleotides read TGTGCCAGCAGCGCCGACACGGCGCCCTATGGCTACACCTTC. Protein sequence: CASSADTAPYGYTF.

The CDR3 is CASSQGGRVSYGYTF. DNA of the CDR3: TGCGCCAGCAGCCAAGGCGGCAGGGTCAGCTATGGCTACACCTTC. The V and J genes are TRBV4-1 and TRBJ1-2; D possibly corresponds to TRBD1 (5 bases). Germline values: CDR1 MGHRA, CDR2 YSYEKL. This CDR3 is built from 15 residues. Trimming cost V 1 base and J 4 bases, with 13 bases left between them.

Note on this clone: The junction does not match germline at one end; this may be a read error. This rearrangement joins TRBV7-7 to TRBJ2-2; TRBD2 aligns across 12 bases. Germline CDR1 reads SSHAT; CDR2 reads FNYEAQ (reference sequence). The CDR3 runs 15 residues. The CDR3 spells CASSLLAGGTGELFF. CDR3 bases: TGTGCTAGCAGCCTACTAGCGGGAGGCACCGGGGAGCTGTTTTTT.

The V gene is TRBV28, the J gene TRBJ2-7; 7 bases match TRBD2. Per germline, CDR1 MDHEN and CDR2 SYDVKM. This CDR3 spans 11 amino acids. V was pared by 8 bases and J by 6 bases, with 4 bases of the junction left unmatched. CDR3 bases: TGTGCCAGCTTCACTAGCGCCGAGCAGTACTTC. Translation: CASFTSAEQYF.

V is TRBV18 and J is TRBJ1-6; D possibly corresponds to TRBD1 (6 bases). The V end lost 2 bases, the J end lost 6 bases, and 11 bases lay between the germline ends. The V gene's germline CDR1 is KGHSH and CDR2 LQKENI. The CDR3 runs to 15 residues. The CDR3 DNA follows: TGTGCCAGCTCACCAGAGCGGACAGTTAATTCACCCCTCCACTTT. It codes for CASSPERTVNSPLHF.

This chain connects TRBV10-3 to TRBJ1-4; 10 positions match TRBD1. Germline CDR1 ENHRY, CDR2 SYGVKD. CDR3 size: 17 residues. Losses at the gene ends were 5 bases for V and 8 bases for J; bases not matched to a gene: 14. CDR3 sequence: CAISPDRTGGRREKLFF. The CDR3 region has the DNA TGTGCCATCAGTCCCGACCGGACAGGGGGGAGAAGGGAAAAACTGTTTTTT.

This rearrangement joins TRBV4-1 to TRBJ2-7, with D maybe TRBD2 (5 bases). The V end lost 0 bases, the J end lost 4 bases, and 13 bases lay between the germline ends. Germline V gene sequence: CDR1 MGHRA, CDR2 YSYEKL. This CDR3 is 15 amino acids long. Here the CDR3 DNA reads TGCGCCAGCAGCCAAGAGCAGCGGCCTCGGTACGAGCAGTACTTC. Encoded protein: CASSQEQRPRYEQYF.

The rearrangement uses TRBV19 and TRBJ2-7; TRBD1 matches at 8 bases. Trimming removed 5 bases from V and 3 bases from J; junction bases left unmatched: 6. Germline lookup yields CDR1 LNHDA and CDR2 SQIVND (reference sequence). This CDR3 contains 14 residues. The CDR3 DNA reads as TGTGCCAGTAGTGCCTCGGGACAGGTCTACGAGCAGTACTTC. As protein: CASSASGQVYEQYF.

V usage is TRBV6-1 and J usage is TRBJ2-7; 7 nucleotides line up with TRBD1. The CDR3 is 17 residues long. V shed 0 bases and J 1 base; nucleotides not matched to a gene: 9. Germline CDR1 and CDR2: MNHNS and SASEGT. CDR3 nucleotide sequence: TGTGCCAGCAGTGAAGCCCCAGGGACAGCCTTTTCCTACGAGCAGTACTTC. It specifies CASSEAPGTAFSYEQYF.

The chain recombines TRBV9 with TRBJ1-3; D uncertain. The CDR3 spans 13 residues. The germline CDR1 and CDR2 sequences are SGDLS and YYNGEE. V was clipped by 1 base and J by 0 bases, with 2 bases between them. The CDR3: CASSVYSGNTIYF. For the CDR3, the DNA is TGTGCCAGCAGCGTATACTCTGGAAACACCATATATTTT.